This passage covers 30 T cell receptor beta chains from one sample sequenced in a study of blood T cell repertoires in COVID-19. TCRdb's copy holds only in-frame clones and misses some; the assay was immunoSEQ multiplex PCR. The data contain 100,000 to 150,000 clones, 85% to 90% of them singletons. Material for sequencing was peripheral blood. Receptors originate from a woman aged 50 to 65 with acute or convalescent COVID-19.

The chain combines TRBV5-1 with TRBJ2-6; 7 bases align to TRBD1. Trimming took 6 bases from V and 0 from J; bases not matched to a gene: 9. Germline lookup yields CDR1 SGHRS and CDR2 YFSETQ. The CDR3 is 17 amino acids. This CDR3 is CASTDRASGSGANVLTF. The DNA of the CDR3 is TGCGCCAGCACCGACAGGGCTAGTGGCTCTGGGGCCAACGTCCTGACTTTC.

The chain uses TRBV7-9 and TRBJ1-1, with 8 bases that match TRBD1. Per the germline V gene, CDR1 is SEHNR and CDR2 is FQNEAQ (reference sequence). Trimming removed 5 bases from V and 5 bases from J; junction bases left unmatched: 7. The CDR3 is 14 amino acids. CDR3 sequence: CASSPGQGETEAFF. The CDR3 nucleotides are TGTGCCAGCAGCCCTGGACAGGGCGAAACTGAAGCTTTCTTT.

This chain joins TRBV7-2 and TRBJ1-1; 7 positions match TRBD1. The CDR3 extends over 13 amino acids. After removal of 4 bases from V and 4 bases from J, the junction contained 3 bases not matched to a gene. From germline, CDR1 is SGHTA and CDR2 FQGNSA. CDR3 residues: CASSSNRGTEAFF. The CDR3, as DNA: TGTGCCAGCAGCTCAAACAGGGGCACTGAAGCTTTCTTT.

This chain links TRBV15 with TRBJ1-2; D is unclear. This CDR3 has 12 residues. Germline V gene data show CDR1 as LNHNV and CDR2 as YYDKDF (reference sequence). The V end lost 8 bases, the J end lost 0 bases, and 7 bases lay between the germline ends. The CDR3: CATGEANYGYTF. DNA for the CDR3: TGTGCCACCGGTGAGGCTAACTATGGCTACACCTTC. Full variable domain (remainder filled in from reference TRBV15 and TRBJ1-2): DAMVIQNPRYQVTQFGKPVTLSCSQTLNHNVMYWYQQKSSQAPKLLFHYYDKDFNNEADTPDNFQSRRPNTSFCFLDIRSPGLGDTAMYLCATGEANYGYTFGSGTRLTVV.

The rearrangement uses TRBV19 and TRBJ1-1; D not certain. CDR1 and CDR2 (germline): LNHDA, SQIVND (reference sequence). V lost 6 bases, J lost 1 base, and 12 bases lay in between. The CDR3 runs 14 residues. The CDR3 bases are TGTGCCAGTAGCAGGCTGGGAGGGAACACTGAAGCTTTCTTT. It encodes CASSRLGGNTEAFF.

This chain joins TRBV2 and TRBJ2-3; 7 bases are shared with TRBD2. The CDR3 spans 14 residues. Germline V gene sequence: CDR1 SNHLY, CDR2 FYNNEI. V lost 7 bases to trimming and J lost 2 bases; unmatched junction nucleotides: 6. CDR3: CASTVERDTDTQYF. The CDR3 DNA follows: TGTGCCAGCACCGTAGAGCGGGACACAGATACGCAGTATTTT.

The V call is TRBV11-3, the J call TRBJ2-1; TRBD2 might be the D (7 bases). Trimming removed 7 bases at V and 2 bases at J, with 15 bases between. Germline V gene lookup returns CDR1 SGHNT and CDR2 YENEEA. The CDR3 loop spans 15 amino acids. This CDR3 is CASTWGGAAYNEQFF. CDR3 in DNA: TGTGCCAGCACCTGGGGGGGGGCGGCCTACAATGAGCAGTTCTTC.

The rearrangement joins TRBV19 to TRBJ1-1; 10 bases line up with TRBD1. The V gene end was trimmed by 4 bases and the J gene end by 0 bases; junction bases not matched to a gene: 5. In germline, CDR1 is LNHDA, CDR2 SQIVND (reference sequence). The CDR3 is 16 residues long. The CDR3 bases are TGTGCCAGTAGTAAGGCGACAGGGGGCTTGAACACTGAAGCTTTCTTT. Its protein product is CASSKATGGLNTEAFF.

The gene calls are TRBV7-2 and TRBJ2-7; 8 nucleotides match TRBD2. J was trimmed by 3 bases and V by 1 base; bases with no gene match: 2. Germline CDR1 SGHTA, CDR2 FQGNSA. The CDR3 is 14 amino acids. The CDR3 is CASSLDAGGYEQYF. Written as DNA, the CDR3 is TGTGCCAGCAGCTTAGATGCGGGAGGCTACGAGCAGTACTTC.

The chain uses TRBV9 and TRBJ2-7; 8 bases align to TRBD2. The CDR3 sequence is 15 residues long. The germline gives CDR1 SGDLS, CDR2 YYNGEE. Trimming cost V 4 bases and J 2 bases; bases outside gene matches: 8. Here the CDR3 DNA reads TGTGCCAGCAGCCTTCAAGCGGGAGTAACCTACGAGCAGTACTTC. This translates into CASSLQAGVTYEQYF. The complete variable domain, with remaining parts taken from reference TRBV9 and TRBJ2-7, reads DSGVTQTPKHLITATGQRVTLRCSPRSGDLSVYWYQQSLDQGLQFLIQYYNGEERAKGNILERFSAQQFPDLHSELNLSSLELGDSALYFCASSLQAGVTYEQYFGPGTRLTVT.

This chain connects TRBV6-1 to TRBJ1-2; TRBD1 matches 7 bases. J gave up 5 bases and V 2 bases, and 2 bases lay outside the gene matches. The CDR3 has 13 amino acids. Germline-derived CDR1 and CDR2 are MNHNS and SASEGT. CDR3 sequence: CASSERQGYGYTF. DNA for the CDR3: TGTGCCAGCAGTGAAAGACAGGGATATGGCTACACCTTC.

The chain recombines TRBV19 with TRBJ2-1; D is unclear. The CDR3 is 12 amino acids. The V gene lost 4 bases and the J gene lost 8 bases, with 9 bases spanning the gap. CDR1 and CDR2 from the germline V gene are LNHDA and SQIVND (reference sequence). CDR3 loop: CASSKSPHEQFF. In DNA, the CDR3 is TGTGCCAGTAGTAAAAGCCCTCATGAGCAGTTCTTC.

This clone was seen only once. The chain couples TRBV3-1 (or the pseudogene TRBV3-2) to TRBJ2-5, with TRBD1 matching 8 bases. Trimming cost V 2 bases and J 4 bases; bases outside gene matches: 6. CDR3 length equals 15 residues. Per the germline V gene, CDR1 is LGHDT and CDR2 is YNNKEL (reference sequence). CDR3 in amino acids: CASSQSDGQGETQYF. The CDR3 nucleotides are TGTGCCAGCAGCCAATCAGACGGACAGGGAGAGACCCAGTACTTC.

A few counts support this clone. The gene calls are TRBV25-1 and TRBJ1-5; TRBD1 might be the D (6 bases). Deletions cut 5 bases from V and 2 bases from J, with 13 bases between. This CDR3 has 15 amino acids. Germline V CDR1 and CDR2: MGHDK, SYGVNS. CDR3 in DNA: TGTGCCAGCAGTCCTCCGGGGGGCGGCAATCAGCCCCAGCATTTT. Amino acid sequence: CASSPPGGGNQPQHF.

This clone was seen only once. The V and J genes are TRBV5-4 and TRBJ2-1; 10 nucleotides line up with TRBD1. The CDR3 is made up of 14 amino acids. After removal of 5 bases from V and 8 bases from J, the junction contained 7 bases not matched to a gene. Germline CDR1 SGHNT, CDR2 YYREEE (reference sequence). DNA for the CDR3: TGTGCCAGCAGTTCCGGGACAGGGGTGGATGAGCAGTTCTTC. Encoded protein: CASSSGTGVDEQFF.

This chain connects TRBV15 to TRBJ1-3; D is perhaps TRBD1 (6 bases). This CDR3 spans 14 amino acids. The germline CDR1 and CDR2 sequences are LNHNV and YYDKDF (reference sequence). In DNA form, the CDR3 reads TGTGGGACGAAAGCAGGGGCGGTTGGAAACACCATATATTTT. This gives the protein CGTKAGAVGNTIYF.

The chain recombines TRBV10-1 with TRBJ2-5; a weak D match, TRBD2 (7 bases). The V and J ends lost 0 bases and 5 bases respectively, with 10 bases between them. CDR1 is WNHNN and CDR2 is SYGVQD in the germline V gene (reference sequence). This CDR3 is 14 amino acids long. Written as DNA, the CDR3 is TGCGCCAGCAGTGAGTCGAGGGGGGGGGAGACCCAGTACTTC. Translated: CASSESRGGETQYF.

The CDR3 spells CASSYGGEADTQYF. CDR3 nucleotides: TGTGCCAGCAGTTACGGGGGGGAGGCAGATACGCAGTATTTT. The rearrangement links TRBV6-6 to TRBJ2-3, with 7 bases that match TRBD2. This CDR3 is 14 amino acids long. V was clipped by 2 bases and J by 4 bases; unmatched bases: 3. Germline V gives CDR1 MNHNY, CDR2 SVGAGI (reference sequence).

The CDR3 nucleotides are TGTGCCAGCAGCAGGGACAGCTTCACCGGGGAGCTGTTTTTT. Protein: CASSRDSFTGELFF. The chain recombines TRBV11-3 with TRBJ2-2; 7 bases agree with TRBD1. The V and J ends lost 5 bases and 4 bases, in that order; junction bases with no gene match: 4. The CDR3 totals 14 residues. Germline-derived CDR1 and CDR2 are SGHNT and YENEEA.

This chain joins TRBV19 and TRBJ1-2; D not certain. The CDR3 covers 12 residues. The V gene lost 10 bases and the J gene lost 8 bases, with 17 bases spanning the gap. CDR1 and CDR2 from the germline V gene are LNHDA and SQIVND (reference sequence). Here the CDR3 reads CATAGELEGYTF. The CDR3 DNA sequence: TGTGCCACCGCCGGGGAACTGGAGGGCTACACCTTC.

This chain links TRBV10-3 with TRBJ2-2; 9 bases match TRBD2. Unmatched junction bases numbered 7, after V lost 7 bases and J lost 7 bases. The length of the CDR3 is 14 residues. The V gene's germline CDR1 is ENHRY and CDR2 SYGVKD. CDR3: CAIMAGGHGGELFF. The CDR3 DNA sequence: TGTGCCATCATGGCGGGGGGGCATGGCGGGGAGCTGTTTTTT.

CDR3 sequence (DNA): TGTGCCAGCAGCCATGAGGGACAGGGGGCCTACGGGGAGCTGTTTTTT. As protein: CASSHEGQGAYGELFF. The J gene is TRBJ2-2, the V gene TRBV3-1 (or the pseudogene TRBV3-2); TRBD1 matches 12 bases. J gave up 7 bases and V 3 bases, and 6 bases lay outside the gene matches. The CDR3 is 16 residues long. Germline V lookup: CDR1 LGHDT, CDR2 YNNKEL (reference sequence).

The chain carries TRBV3-1 (or the pseudogene TRBV3-2) and TRBJ2-7, with a tentative D call TRBD2 (5 bases). Germline CDR1 reads LGHDT; CDR2 reads YNNKEL (reference sequence). The CDR3 runs 14 residues. V dropped 6 bases and J dropped 4 bases, with 16 bases sitting between them. The CDR3 is CASSRGFGDYEQYF. The DNA for the CDR3 is TGTGCCAGCAGTCGAGGGTTCGGAGATTACGAGCAGTACTTC.

This clone came up once. V gene TRBV18 combines with J gene TRBJ2-5; TRBD1 might be the D (6 bases). Germline-derived CDR1 and CDR2 are KGHSH and LQKENI. The V and J ends lost 2 bases and 5 bases respectively, with 9 bases between them. The CDR3 length is 13 residues. CDR3 amino acids: CASSPNREETQYF. The CDR3 DNA reads as TGTGCCAGCTCACCAAACAGGGAGGAGACCCAGTACTTC.

This clone appeared a few times. The chain joins TRBV24-1 to TRBJ1-2; 7 bases agree with TRBD1. Germline-derived CDR1 and CDR2 are KGHDR and SFDVKD. The ends lost 4 bases at V and 4 bases at J; junction bases unmatched: 5. This CDR3 comprises 14 residues. DNA for the CDR3: TGTGCCACCAGTGACCCTACAGGGGTCTATGGCTACACCTTC. Translating it yields CATSDPTGVYGYTF.

The chain carries TRBV7-8 and TRBJ1-1; D is uncertain. Trimming stripped 5 bases from V and 1 base from J, with 8 bases between. CDR3 size: 13 residues. In germline, CDR1 is SGHVS, CDR2 FQNEAQ. CDR3 amino acids: CASSPGSNTEAFF. CDR3 nucleotide sequence: TGTGCCAGCAGCCCGGGGTCGAACACTGAAGCTTTCTTT. The entire variable domain, with the rest obtained from reference TRBV7-8 and TRBJ1-1, is as follows: GAGVSQSPRYKVAKRGQDVALRCDPISGHVSLFWYQQALGQGPEFLTYFQNEAQLDKSGLPSDRFFAERPEGSVSTLKIQRTQQEDSAVYLCASSPGSNTEAFFGQGTRLTVV.

The genes are TRBV19 and TRBJ2-1; TRBD1 matches 10 bases. V was pared by 5 bases and J by 3 bases, with 4 bases of the junction left unmatched. The CDR3 loop spans 15 amino acids. The germline V gene encodes CDR1 LNHDA and CDR2 SQIVND (reference sequence). The CDR3 protein is CASSPGQGVYNEQFF. CDR3 DNA sequence: TGTGCCAGTAGTCCCGGACAGGGGGTCTACAATGAGCAGTTCTTC.

This clone turned up a few times. The chain joins TRBV7-6 to TRBJ2-3, with 14 bases that match TRBD2. The V gene end was trimmed by 8 bases and the J gene end by 8 bases; junction bases not matched to a gene: 6. The CDR3 consists of 14 residues. In germline, CDR1 is SGHVS, CDR2 FNYEAQ. CDR3 protein: CASGTSGGLGTQYF. The CDR3 DNA reads TGTGCCAGCGGGACTAGCGGGGGTCTAGGTACGCAGTATTTT.

The CDR3 region is CAWSRQGTINYGYTF. The DNA of the CDR3 is TGTGCCTGGAGTAGACAGGGAACTATTAACTATGGCTACACCTTC. The chain uses TRBV30 and TRBJ1-2, with 7 bases identical to TRBD1. The V gene's germline CDR1 is GTSNPN and CDR2 SVGIG (reference sequence). Trimming at V came to 2 bases and at J to 1 base, leaving 7 bases not matched to a gene. The CDR3 sequence is 15 residues long.

The chain is built from TRBV29-1 and TRBJ2-7, with TRBD1 matching 7 bases. Germline V CDR1 and CDR2: SQVTM, ANQGSEA. This CDR3 spans 13 amino acids. With 6 bases clipped from V and 3 bases from J, the junction kept 8 bases outside the gene matches. The CDR3 coding sequence is TGCAGCGTGAGAGGACAGGCTAACTACGAGCAGTACTTC. Translating it yields CSVRGQANYEQYF.